The 27 T cell receptor beta chains given below trace back to one sample, sequenced in a study of regulatory T cells in long-lasting Graves disease. The time point here: persistent/refractory GD, antithyroid drugs over 5 years with positive TRAb. Generation of the TCR library employed RNA extracted from PBMCs. Both iRepertoire HTBI primers and Arm-PCR of CDR3 regions were used to build the TCR beta libraries. TCRdb redid the calling of the multiplex PCR reads with MiXCR, one entry per CDR3 protein. The sample holds more than 650,000 distinct CDR3 sequences, 25% to 30% seen once. The sample consisted of peripheral blood mononuclear cells (PBMCs), taken when the disease was refractory, from a patient treated with antithyroid drugs. The source is a female donor with Graves disease.

This clonotype was observed a few times. The CDR3 here is CASSRGQGVRINQPQHF. CDR3 DNA sequence: TGTGCCAGCAGCCGGGGACAGGGGGTGCGAATCAATCAGCCCCAGCATTTT. The genes are TRBV6-1 and TRBJ1-5; 11 positions agree with TRBD1. CDR3 length: 17 amino acids. The germline V gene has CDR1 MNHNS and CDR2 SASEGT. Trimming removed 6 bases from V and 3 bases from J; junction bases left unmatched: 10.

The gene calls are TRBV4-1 and TRBJ1-4, with unresolved D. Germline V gene data show CDR1 as MGHRA and CDR2 as YSYEKL. This CDR3 spans 14 amino acids. V gave up 2 bases and J gave up 2 bases, with 6 bases separating them. CDR3 in DNA: TGCGCCAGCAGCCAATCAAGCACTAATGAAAAACTGTTTTTT. It translates to CASSQSSTNEKLFF.

Concerning this clonotype: This may come from a read error, since a much larger clone is one base off. The CDR3 coding sequence is TGTGCCAGCAGTGCGGGGGACGAGCAGTACTTC. It specifies CASSAGDEQYF. J is TRBJ2-7 and V is TRBV12-3 or TRBV12-4, with 7 bases matching TRBD2. Germline trimming cut 5 bases from V and 5 bases from J; bases unmatched to any gene: 0. CDR3 length: 11 residues.

This clonotype was seen ten or more times. The V and J genes are TRBV28 and TRBJ2-5; D ambiguous. The V end lost 5 bases, the J end lost 1 base, and 11 bases lay between the germline ends. The CDR3 runs 14 residues. The V gene's germline CDR1 is MDHEN and CDR2 SYDVKM. In DNA, the CDR3 is TGTGCCAGCAGTGAACCTCGCCTCCAAGAGACCCAGTACTTC. It is translated as CASSEPRLQETQYF.

The chain has TRBV15 and TRBJ1-1; possible D gene TRBD1, 5 bases. Germline CDR1 LNHNV, CDR2 YYDKDF (reference sequence). There are 13 residues in the CDR3. Deletions cut 1 base from V and 4 bases from J, with 7 bases between. This CDR3 is CATSRVRGTEAFF. Here the CDR3 DNA reads TGTGCCACCAGCAGAGTGAGGGGCACTGAAGCTTTCTTT.

This clonotype was observed a handful of times. The chain is built from TRBV5-1 and TRBJ1-5, with no clear D. The germline V and J ends were trimmed by 0 bases and 9 bases, with 10 bases remaining between them. Germline CDR1 is SGHRS and CDR2 is YFSETQ. The CDR3 has 13 amino acids. The CDR3 DNA follows: TGCGCCAGCAGCTTGGCCGGGCTGGCGCCCCAGCATTTT. Protein product: CASSLAGLAPQHF. Supplemented by reference TRBV5-1 and TRBJ1-5, the full variable domain reads KAGVTQTPRYLIKTRGQQVTLSCSPISGHRSVSWYQQTPGQGLQFLFEYFSETQRNKGNFPGRFSGRQFSNSRSEMNVSTLELGDSALYLCASSLAGLAPQHFGDGTRLSIL.

V usage is TRBV7-3 and J usage is TRBJ2-7; 12 positions match TRBD2. The CDR3 length is 20 residues. With V trimmed by 5 bases and J by 6 bases, 23 bases remained unmatched. Germline V CDR1 and CDR2: SGHTA, FQGTGA. DNA of the CDR3: TGTGCCAGCAGCCACACAATAAAGTCTAGCGGGAGGGCCTCTCTCCTCGAGCAGTACTTC. Its translation: CASSHTIKSSGRASLLEQYF.

This clonotype was detected only a few times. This chain joins TRBV6-1 and TRBJ2-4, with a weak D call TRBD1 (6 bases). The CDR3 runs to 14 residues. Germline-derived CDR1 and CDR2 are MNHNS and SASEGT. Trimming cost V 6 bases and J 8 bases, with 17 bases left between them. The CDR3 spells CASRIQQGRDIQYF. The CDR3 bases are TGTGCCAGCAGAATTCAACAGGGTAGAGACATTCAGTACTTC.

CDR3 in DNA: TGTGCCAGCAGTTTACTGGCCCATTCCTACGAGCAGTACTTC. This gives the protein CASSLLAHSYEQYF. The chain is built from TRBV27 and TRBJ2-7, with D unresolved. The V and J ends lost 2 bases and 1 base respectively, with 9 bases between them. Germline V gene lookup returns CDR1 MNHEY and CDR2 SMNVEV (reference sequence). CDR3 size: 14 residues.

This clonotype came up a few times. V is TRBV12-3 or TRBV12-4 and J is TRBJ2-5; D unclear. The V end lost 2 bases, the J end lost 0 bases, and 19 bases lay between the germline ends. This CDR3 is 18 amino acids long. The DNA of the CDR3 is TGTGCCAGCAGTTTAATGGTGGTGGCACCTCATAACCAAGAGACCCAGTACTTC. This gives the protein CASSLMVVAPHNQETQYF.

This clonotype was seen only a few times. The genes are TRBV28 and TRBJ2-2; 9 bases fit TRBD1. Germline V gene lookup returns CDR1 MDHEN and CDR2 SYDVKM. Trimming at V came to 4 bases and at J to 4 bases, leaving 7 bases not matched to a gene. This CDR3 contains 16 residues. CDR3 nucleotides: TGTGCCAGCAGTTCCCCGGGACAGGGTATCACCGGGGAGCTGTTTTTT. This encodes CASSSPGQGITGELFF.

The chain combines TRBV7-9 with TRBJ2-2; 9 bases are a match to TRBD1. Trimming cost V 5 bases and J 5 bases; bases outside gene matches: 6. Germline-derived CDR1 and CDR2 are SEHNR and FQNEAQ (reference sequence). This CDR3 is built from 15 residues. CDR3 bases: TGTGCCAGCAGCCGGGGACAGGGAATTACCGGGGAGCTGTTTTTT. Amino acid sequence: CASSRGQGITGELFF. Supplemented by reference TRBV7-9 and TRBJ2-2, the full variable domain reads DTGVSQNPRHKITKRGQNVTFRCDPISEHNRLYWYRQTLGQGPEFLTYFQNEAQLEKSRLLSDRFSAERPKGSFSTLEIQRTEQGDSAMYLCASSRGQGITGELFFGEGSRLTVL.

This clonotype was seen only a few times. The rearrangement links TRBV6-1 to TRBJ2-7, with D perhaps being TRBD1 or TRBD2 (5 bases each). Germline CDR1 is MNHNS and CDR2 is SASEGT. V dropped 6 bases and J dropped 5 bases, with 14 bases sitting between them. The CDR3 extends over 13 amino acids. The CDR3 loop reads CASRYRDPHEQYF. In DNA, the CDR3 is TGTGCCAGCAGGTACCGGGACCCCCACGAGCAGTACTTC.

This clonotype was recorded at least ten times. The chain combines TRBV2 with TRBJ1-5, with 8 nucleotides matching TRBD1. V dropped 7 bases and J dropped 6; count of bases not matched to a gene: 8. CDR1 and CDR2 (germline): SNHLY, FYNNEI. This CDR3 has 14 residues. The CDR3 is CASNDRGQGQPQHF. The CDR3 coding sequence is TGTGCCAGCAACGACAGGGGTCAAGGTCAGCCCCAGCATTTT.

As concerns this clonotype: This may be a read error, as it is one base from a much larger clone. The J gene is TRBJ1-2, the V gene TRBV12-3 or TRBV12-4, with D unresolved. The length of the CDR3 is 15 residues. The CDR3 region has the DNA TGTGCCAGCAGTTTTCTACAGATCCCTAACTATGGCCACACCTTC. It encodes CASSFLQIPNYGHTF.

The rearrangement joins TRBV5-1 to TRBJ2-7, with D hard to call. This CDR3 contains 13 residues. The V end lost 4 bases, the J end lost 0 bases, and 8 bases lay between the germline ends. Germline lookup yields CDR1 SGHRS and CDR2 YFSETQ. The CDR3 bases are TGCGCCAGCAGCCCAGAGTTCTCCTACGAGCAGTACTTC. Protein sequence: CASSPEFSYEQYF.

This clonotype was recorded many times. The J gene is TRBJ2-7, the V gene TRBV11-2, with TRBD2 matching 13 bases. V shed 1 base, J shed 6 bases, and the junction held 9 bases outside the gene matches. Per the germline V gene, CDR1 is SGHAT and CDR2 is FQNNGV. CDR3 length: 17 residues. For the CDR3, the DNA is TGTGCCAGCAGCTTAGTTAGAGGACTAGCGGGAGACGGCGAGCAGTACTTC. Translation: CASSLVRGLAGDGEQYF.

Only one count was recorded for this clonotype. A clone one base away is much larger, so this may be a read error. The chain carries TRBV6-8 and TRBJ1-1, with D maybe TRBD1 (5 bases). CDR1 MNHGY and CDR2 SAAAGT come from the germline V gene. This CDR3 region has 14 residues. The germline V and J ends were trimmed by 10 bases and 3 bases, with 18 bases remaining between them. DNA of the CDR3: TGTGCCACCACGGCCGGGACCCCGGACACTGAAGCTTTCTTT. It translates to CATTAGTPDTEAFF.

This clonotype was picked up a small number of times. V is TRBV5-6 and J is TRBJ2-1; D unclear. Trimming stripped 8 bases from V and 7 bases from J, with 10 bases between. The CDR3 extends over 11 amino acids. Germline V CDR1 and CDR2: SGHDT, YYEEEE. CDR3 in DNA: TGTGCCAGGGGAAGAACGAATGAGCAGTTCTTC. It translates to CARGRTNEQFF.

V usage is TRBV29-1 and J usage is TRBJ1-1; 7 nucleotides line up with TRBD1. Trimming cost V 4 bases and J 5 bases; bases outside gene matches: 4. CDR1 SQVTM and CDR2 ANQGSEA come from the germline V gene. CDR3 size: 12 residues. The CDR3 sequence is CSVGDRVTEAFF. In DNA form, the CDR3 reads TGCAGCGTTGGTGACAGGGTGACTGAAGCTTTCTTT.

The V call is TRBV20-1, the J call TRBJ1-1; TRBD1 agrees at 8 bases. V gave up 2 bases and J gave up 0 bases; unmatched junction bases: 8. CDR3 size: 16 residues. Germline V gene data show CDR1 as DFQATT and CDR2 as SNEGSKA (reference sequence). The CDR3 nucleotides are TGCAGTGCTAGATGGGGCCAGGGGGCCATGAACACTGAAGCTTTCTTT. It specifies CSARWGQGAMNTEAFF.

This clonotype was picked up a small number of times. DNA of the CDR3: TGTGCCACCTCAATGGGGCTAGCCCTAAACTCCTACGAGCAGTACTTC. This codes for CATSMGLALNSYEQYF. The chain combines TRBV19 with TRBJ2-7; either TRBD1 or TRBD2 may supply D (5 bases each). Germline V lookup: CDR1 LNHDA, CDR2 SQIVND (reference sequence). This CDR3 spans 16 amino acids. The V end was cut by 10 bases, the J end by 0 bases, with 22 bases between.

This clonotype was counted between two and nine times. This chain uses TRBV28 with TRBJ2-1; 7 bases match TRBD2. Germline CDR1 and CDR2: MDHEN and SYDVKM. This CDR3 is built from 17 residues. The V and J ends lost 5 bases and 3 bases, in that order; junction bases with no gene match: 13. This chain's CDR3 is CASSGGVPSGFYNEQFF. Here the CDR3 DNA reads TGTGCCAGCAGTGGGGGGGTTCCTAGCGGATTCTACAATGAGCAGTTCTTC.

The V gene is TRBV27, the J gene TRBJ2-1; 7 bases match TRBD1. Germline lookup yields CDR1 MNHEY and CDR2 SMNVEV (reference sequence). V was pared by 8 bases and J by 5 bases, with 9 bases of the junction left unmatched. CDR3 length: 14 residues. CDR3 DNA: TGTGCCAGCCGCCCCGGGACAGCCGACAATGAGCAGTTCTTC. Translated: CASRPGTADNEQFF.

The chain carries TRBV6-1 and TRBJ1-2; 7 bases line up with TRBD1. Germline V CDR1 and CDR2: MNHNS, SASEGT. The V and J ends lost 7 bases and 6 bases, in that order; junction bases with no gene match: 11. This CDR3 spans 14 amino acids. The CDR3 spells CASIPGGTANGYTF. The CDR3 DNA reads as TGTGCCAGCATCCCAGGGGGGACGGCAAATGGCTACACCTTC.

V usage is TRBV20-1 and J usage is TRBJ1-3, with 7 bases aligning to TRBD1. The V gene's germline CDR1 is DFQATT and CDR2 SNEGSKA (reference sequence). The J segment lost 2 bases and the V segment lost 5 bases, leaving 6 bases of the junction unmatched. The CDR3 length is 14 residues. CDR3 residues: CSAGGTAAGNTIYF. The CDR3 DNA is TGCAGTGCTGGAGGGACAGCTGCTGGAAACACCATATATTTT.

This clonotype was seen more than once but under ten times. The chain couples TRBV10-3 to TRBJ1-1; D is unclear. CDR1 ENHRY and CDR2 SYGVKD come from the germline V gene. This CDR3 contains 12 residues. Trimming took off 4 bases at V and 2 bases at J, with 5 bases between the two ends. CDR3 protein: CAISVGNTEAFF. The CDR3 DNA sequence: TGTGCCATCAGTGTCGGTAACACTGAAGCTTTCTTT.